This T cell receptor (beta chain) was sequenced in a study of blood T cell repertoires in COVID-19 (dated by TCRdb to about 2020). About the investigation overall: Samples covering the acute and convalescent phases of COVID-19 were provided by collaborators in the United States, Italy and Spain. Where HLA class I and class II types were available, the types were taken from metadata supplied by the sample provider, not from assay-based typing. The sample metadata nearly always contained a de-identified subject ID, COVID-19 status, age in years and sex. The repertoires were released in a freely available public database meant as a resource for research on the immune response to SARS-CoV-2. Samples were obtained from the ongoing ImmuneRACE study (first 160 participants) and from 1,254 subjects provided by 6 global collaborators. The material from the prospective study consisted of cDNA or gDNA derived from T cells, B-cell-depleted T cells, or PBMCs. The dataset comprised deeply sampled blood TCRbeta repertoires from subjects exposed to, actively infected with, or recovered from COVID-19. Broader findings and caveats from the paper: How much clinical and demographic metadata was included differed by source and by participant, and the metadata was provided uncurated.

TCRbeta CDR3 regions were amplified from genomic DNA by means of the immunoSEQ Assay, a bias-controlled multiplex PCR. The paper's data handling went like this. Nucleated cell counts per sample were estimated from amplification of reference gene primers within the assay. To quantify the absolute abundance of each unique TCRbeta CDR3 rearrangement, sequence reads were collapsed and filtered. For each sample, productive Simpson clonality was calculated as the square root of Simpson's diversity index across productive rearrangements. TCRdb re-hosts the immuneACCESS table, in-frame sequences only. Its copies lack some clones; in the studies checked, an unresolved V gene accounts for under half of them, and the cause for the rest is not known. D and trimming were read from the DNA, whereas the V and J calls and clone size are those reported in that table. The sample contains around 310,000 clones, about 88% of them found a single time. The ten largest clones represent approximately 9.4% of the sample.

After removal of 5 bases from V and 4 bases from J, the junction retains 3 bases not matched to a gene. The germline V gene encodes CDR1 LNHDA and CDR2 SQIVND (reference sequence). From cysteine to phenylalanine, the CDR3 is 14 amino acids long. Just CDR3 DNA is preserved here, 42 bases in frame from base 1. Participants in the prospective study were enrolled through a virtual design, were aged roughly 18 to 100 years, and lived in approximately 25 United States geographic areas. To assign participants to cohorts, the prospective study relied on clinical history that participants themselves reported in a screening survey and a study questionnaire. For ImmuneRACE Cohort 3, a participant was defined as recovered based on two consecutive negative NP/OP PCR tests, clearance by a healthcare professional, or resolution of symptoms. Each participant in the prospective study had whole blood, serum and a nasopharyngeal or oropharyngeal swab collected by mobile phlebotomists. Additional blood draws and questionnaires over an approximately 2-month period could optionally be provided by prospective study participants. Prospective study blood samples were shipped either frozen or at room temperature before DNA extraction.

Of note for this clone: Its specific antigen is unknown. Base qualities are not provided; no much larger clone lies one nucleotide away.

The rearranged segments are TRBV19 and TRBJ2-3, with 10 bases in between that match TRBD1. The sequence came from a middle-aged woman who had recovered from COVID-19. The sequenced sample was PBMCs or T cells enriched from blood (not recorded which). The CDR3 has the sequence CASSSTGGADTQYF. The DNA sequence is given as TGTGCCAGTAGTTCGACAGGGGGCGCAGATACGCAGTATTTT.